The next 5 T cell receptor beta chains were all read from a single sample in a study of human T cells and chemical hapten exposure. Time point given: patch test 1, 2 weeks after DPC sensitization. The treatment: therapeutic diphenylcyclopropenone sensitization with weekly scalp DPC. A single record per CDR3 protein comes from TCRdb applying MiXCR to the RACE reads. The sample contains around 380,000 distinct CDR3 sequences, approximately 5% of which appear only once. Sample: whole blood, taken in connection with sensitization to the hapten diphenylcyclopropenone (DPC). The receptors come from a woman between 50 and 59 years old with alopecia areata. Some clones in this sample may be carry-over from other donors' samples.

This clonotype was found many times. The V gene is TRBV18, the J gene TRBJ2-7; D uncertain. CDR3 length: 14 amino acids. Trimming took 3 bases from V and 0 from J, leaving 9 bases between them. Germline CDR1 KGHSH, CDR2 LQKENI. The CDR3, as DNA: TGTGCCAGCTCACCTCGGTTGGCCTCCTACGAGCAGTACTTC. Its protein is CASSPRLASYEQYF.

This clonotype was counted only a few times. V and J are TRBV12-3 or TRBV12-4 and TRBJ2-1; D possibly corresponds to TRBD2 (5 bases). The CDR3 spans 15 residues. The V and J ends lost 2 bases and 5 bases respectively, with 13 bases between them. The CDR3 DNA follows: TGTGCCAGCAGTTTACTGCGGACTGGGGACAATGAGCAGTTCTTC. It yields the protein CASSLLRTGDNEQFF.

This clonotype was observed many times. The V and J genes are TRBV2 and TRBJ2-3, with D possibly matching TRBD2 (6 bases). Germline-derived CDR1 and CDR2 are SNHLY and FYNNEI. V was clipped by 7 bases and J by 1 base, with 12 bases between them. There are 14 residues in the CDR3. The chain's CDR3 is CASMRTTRTDTQYF. The CDR3 nucleotides are TGTGCCAGCATGAGGACTACACGCACAGATACGCAGTATTTT.

The chain combines TRBV5-4 with TRBJ2-3, with D possibly being TRBD1 or TRBD2 (6 bases each). Germline loops: CDR1 SGHNT, CDR2 YYREEE (reference sequence). V gave up 0 bases and J gave up 6 bases, with 14 bases separating them. This CDR3 has 15 residues. The CDR3 reads CASSLEGGREDTQYF. Written as DNA, the CDR3 is TGTGCCAGCAGCTTGGAAGGGGGACGGGAGGATACGCAGTATTTT. The complete variable domain, with remaining parts taken from reference TRBV5-4 and TRBJ2-3, reads ETGVTQSPTHLIKTRGQQVTLRCSSQSGHNTVSWYQQALGQGPQFIFQYYREEENGRGNFPPRFSGLQFPNYSSELNVNALELDDSALYLCASSLEGGREDTQYFGPGTRLTVL.

This clonotype has ten or more counts. This chain links TRBV5-1 with TRBJ2-7, with no clear D. Germline V CDR1 and CDR2: SGHRS, YFSETQ. The CDR3 extends over 14 amino acids. The V end was cut by 4 bases, the J end by 4 bases, with 15 bases between. Written as DNA, the CDR3 is TGCGCCAGCAGCCCATATATCGGAGCGTACGAGCAGTACTTC. Translating it yields CASSPYIGAYEQYF.